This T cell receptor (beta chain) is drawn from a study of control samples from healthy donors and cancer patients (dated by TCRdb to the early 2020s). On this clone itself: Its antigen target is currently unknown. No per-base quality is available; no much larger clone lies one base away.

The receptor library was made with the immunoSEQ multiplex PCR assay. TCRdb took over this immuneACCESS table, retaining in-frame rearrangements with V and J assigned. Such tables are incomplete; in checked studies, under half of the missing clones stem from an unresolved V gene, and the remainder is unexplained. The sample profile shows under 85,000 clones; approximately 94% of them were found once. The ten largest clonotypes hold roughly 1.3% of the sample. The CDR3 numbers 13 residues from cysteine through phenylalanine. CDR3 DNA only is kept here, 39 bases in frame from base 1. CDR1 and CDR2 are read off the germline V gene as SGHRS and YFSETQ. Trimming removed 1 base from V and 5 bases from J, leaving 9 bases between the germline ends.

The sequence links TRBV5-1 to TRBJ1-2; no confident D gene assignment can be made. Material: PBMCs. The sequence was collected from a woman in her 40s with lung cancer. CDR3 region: CASSLIREYGYTF. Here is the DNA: TGCGCCAGCAGCTTGATCCGGGAGTATGGCTACACCTTC.